A single sample gave rise to the 31 T cell receptor beta chains below, sequenced in a study of human T cells and chemical hapten exposure. Time point in this sample: healthy volunteer bleed at 6 weeks. Total RNA extraction was carried out from unfractionated whole blood. TCRdb ran MiXCR on the RACE reads and lists one entry per CDR3 protein. The sample lists under 90,000 distinct CDR3 sequences; 8.6% were seen once. The sequenced material came from whole blood. These receptors were collected from a male donor in good health. Some clones in this sample may be carry-over from other donors' samples.

The chain combines TRBV7-2 with TRBJ2-7; possibly TRBD2 for D (5 bases). Per germline, CDR1 SGHTA and CDR2 FQGNSA. Trimming pared 5 bases from V and 6 bases from J, leaving 17 bases between. The CDR3 covers 14 residues. The CDR3 nucleotides read TGTGCCAGCAGCCTCGGACGGACCCGGGGCGAGCAGTACTTC. The encoded protein is CASSLGRTRGEQYF.

The CDR3 reads CASSRSNQPQHF. DNA of the CDR3: TGTGCCAGCAGTAGAAGCAATCAGCCCCAGCATTTT. The rearrangement uses TRBV6-6 and TRBJ1-5; D is unclear. The CDR3 is 12 residues long. With 5 bases removed from V and 1 base from J, the gap between germline ends came to 3 bases. CDR1 is MNHNY, CDR2 SVGAGI, per germline (reference sequence).

This clonotype was picked up a small number of times. V gene TRBV5-5 combines with J gene TRBJ2-2, with 13 bases that match TRBD2. This CDR3 has 17 residues. Germline V CDR1 and CDR2: SGHKS, YYEKEE (reference sequence). The J segment lost 0 bases and the V segment lost 4 bases, leaving 3 bases of the junction unmatched. For the CDR3, the DNA is TGTGCCAGCAGCCCGGGACTAGCGGGGCCGAACACCGGGGAGCTGTTTTTT. It specifies CASSPGLAGPNTGELFF.

The chain recombines TRBV10-1 with TRBJ2-2; no firm D call. The germline V and J ends were trimmed by 3 bases and 6 bases, with 8 bases remaining between them. CDR1 WNHNN and CDR2 SYGVQD come from the germline V gene (reference sequence). The CDR3 sequence is 13 residues long. CDR3 in DNA: TGCGCCAGCAGTGAAGAGGTAGCCGGGGAGCTGTTTTTT. It specifies CASSEEVAGELFF.

This clonotype was observed a handful of times. The chain uses TRBV29-1 and TRBJ2-1, with 11 bases identical to TRBD2. Trimming cost V 0 bases and J 4 bases; bases outside gene matches: 2. In germline, CDR1 is SQVTM, CDR2 ANQGSEA. The CDR3 sequence is 15 residues long. CDR3 amino acids: CSVEEASGGYNEQFF. DNA for the CDR3: TGCAGCGTTGAAGAGGCTAGCGGGGGGTACAATGAGCAGTTCTTC.

This clonotype was recorded at least ten times. The chain carries TRBV20-1 and TRBJ1-5; D is possibly TRBD1 (5 bases). Trimming took 2 bases from V and 6 from J, leaving 8 bases between them. Germline V lookup: CDR1 DFQATT, CDR2 SNEGSKA (reference sequence). This CDR3 contains 12 residues. The CDR3 region has the DNA TGCAGTGCTAGAACGGGGGGTCAGCCCCAGCATTTT. It specifies CSARTGGQPQHF.

The rearrangement joins TRBV12-3 or TRBV12-4 to TRBJ2-3; D is uncertain. The ends were cut back, 6 bases at V and 1 base at J, with 20 bases in the middle. CDR3 length: 17 residues. In nucleotides, the CDR3 is TGTGCCAGCAGCGGTGGGCAGACGAGCCCTGGCACAGATACGCAGTATTTT. Residues: CASSGGQTSPGTDTQYF.

This clonotype has more than one count but fewer than ten. The chain has TRBV12-5 and TRBJ1-1; D ambiguous. CDR3 length: 13 residues. Germline V gives CDR1 LGHNT, CDR2 FRNRAP. Trimming removed 2 bases at V and 0 bases at J, with 4 bases between. The CDR3 bases are TGTGCTAGTGGTTTGAATCTGAACACTGAAGCTTTCTTT. It codes for CASGLNLNTEAFF.

For this clonotype: At one boundary the junction diverges from the germline segment, which might be a read error. The chain carries TRBV2 and TRBJ2-7; D remains unclear. CDR1 and CDR2 from the germline V gene are SNHLY and FYNNEI. The CDR3 length is 15 residues. The CDR3 region is CVSSDAIGHRVEQYF. CDR3 sequence (DNA): TGTGTCAGCAGTGATGCCATCGGCCACCGGGTCGAGCAGTACTTC.

This clonotype appeared many times. This rearrangement joins TRBV5-1 to TRBJ2-7; the D call may be TRBD1 or TRBD2 (5 bases each). CDR1 is SGHRS, CDR2 YFSETQ, per germline. Trimming stripped 4 bases from V and 7 bases from J, with 27 bases between. This CDR3 has 17 amino acids. The CDR3, as DNA: TGCGCCAGCAGCGACGGATACACCGGGACGGACTGGTTAGAGCAGTACTTC. It translates to CASSDGYTGTDWLEQYF.

This clonotype was seen at least ten times. The CDR3 nucleotides read TGCAGTGCCCCGAGCGGGACCCAAGAGACCCAGTACTTC. Its protein is CSAPSGTQETQYF. This chain connects TRBV20-1 to TRBJ2-5, with 7 bases identical to TRBD2. J lost 1 base, V lost 6 bases, and 5 bases had no gene match. The germline CDR1 and CDR2 sequences are DFQATT and SNEGSKA (reference sequence). This CDR3 comprises 13 residues.

This clonotype was found many times. The chain joins TRBV6-2 or TRBV6-3 to TRBJ2-7; 7 nucleotides line up with TRBD1. Trimming took 6 bases from V and 4 from J; bases not matched to a gene: 3. The length of the CDR3 is 12 residues. Germline lookup yields CDR1 MNHEY and CDR2 SVGEGT. The CDR3 nucleotides read TGTGCCAGCAGCAACAGGGGTTACGAGCAGTACTTC. Translation gives CASSNRGYEQYF.

This clonotype was found a few times. The chain carries TRBV29-1 and TRBJ2-7; 11 bases agree with TRBD2. The germline CDR1 and CDR2 sequences are SQVTM and ANQGSEA. The CDR3 runs to 15 residues. V lost 6 bases and J lost 3; bases outside the gene matches: 10. DNA for the CDR3: TGCAGCGTGGAGGGGTTGACTAGCGGGGACTACGAGCAGTACTTC. Its translation is CSVEGLTSGDYEQYF.

This clonotype has just a few counts. The chain has TRBV10-1 and TRBJ2-6, with a weak D call TRBD1 (6 bases). Germline V lookup: CDR1 WNHNN, CDR2 SYGVQD (reference sequence). V lost 0 bases and J lost 4, with 10 bases in between. The CDR3 is 16 residues long. The CDR3, as DNA: TGCGCCAGCAGTGAGTCTAGGGGGAGAGGGGCCAACGTCCTGACTTTC. Amino acid sequence: CASSESRGRGANVLTF.

There are many counts of this clonotype. V is TRBV5-5 and J is TRBJ2-7; D is undetermined. This CDR3 comprises 13 residues. Germline CDR1 and CDR2: SGHKS and YYEKEE (reference sequence). V was trimmed by 4 bases and J by 1 base, leaving 9 bases between them. The CDR3: CASSPLRSYEQYF. In DNA form, the CDR3 reads TGTGCCAGCAGCCCACTGAGATCCTACGAGCAGTACTTC.

This clonotype was observed a few times. This rearrangement joins TRBV5-1 to TRBJ2-1, with 10 bases identical to TRBD1. Germline values: CDR1 SGHRS, CDR2 YFSETQ. This CDR3 is 15 amino acids long. Unmatched junction bases numbered 6, after V lost 4 bases and J lost 5 bases. CDR3 protein: CASSATGGSHNEQFF. The CDR3 DNA reads as TGCGCCAGCAGCGCGACAGGGGGCAGTCACAATGAGCAGTTCTTC.

The chain couples TRBV3-1 to TRBJ2-7, with 7 bases aligning to TRBD1. The CDR3 runs to 14 residues. With 4 bases clipped from V and 3 bases from J, the junction kept 6 bases outside the gene matches. CDR1 is LGHDT, CDR2 YNNKEL, per germline (reference sequence). CDR3 in DNA: TGTGCCAGCAGCCTGGGACAGTTTGGCTACGAGCAGTACTTC. Translation: CASSLGQFGYEQYF.

This clonotype was recorded a few times. The chain recombines TRBV5-1 with TRBJ2-6; 9 bases align to TRBD1. The V and J ends lost 4 bases and 0 bases, in that order; junction bases with no gene match: 5. Looked up from germline, CDR1 is SGHRS and CDR2 is YFSETQ. The CDR3 is made up of 17 amino acids. The CDR3 region is CASSPGTGSSGANVLTF. CDR3 in DNA: TGCGCCAGCAGCCCCGGGACAGGGAGCTCTGGGGCCAACGTCCTGACTTTC.

The chain combines TRBV4-1 with TRBJ2-5, with D possibly being TRBD2 (6 bases). V lost 1 base and J lost 0, with 9 bases in between. The CDR3 extends over 15 amino acids. Germline assignment: CDR1 MGHRA and CDR2 YSYEKL. CDR3 coding DNA: TGCGCCAGCAGCCAAGTCGCGGGAAACCAAGAGACCCAGTACTTC. It yields the protein CASSQVAGNQETQYF.

This clonotype appeared a few times. The V call is TRBV5-1, the J call TRBJ2-3, with 8 nucleotides matching TRBD2. The junction had 8 bases not matched to a gene; V was cut back by 1 base and J by 4 bases. CDR3 length: 16 amino acids. Looked up from germline, CDR1 is SGHRS and CDR2 is YFSETQ. The chain's CDR3 is CASSLRWRREADTQYF. CDR3 nucleotide sequence: TGCGCCAGCAGCTTGAGGTGGAGGCGGGAGGCAGATACGCAGTATTTT. Using reference TRBV5-1 and TRBJ2-3 for the parts outside the CDR3, the full variable domain is KAGVTQTPRYLIKTRGQQVTLSCSPISGHRSVSWYQQTPGQGLQFLFEYFSETQRNKGNFPGRFSGRQFSNSRSEMNVSTLELGDSALYLCASSLRWRREADTQYFGPGTRLTVL.

The chain employs TRBV5-5 and TRBJ2-3; D not certain. Trimming stripped 3 bases from V and 2 bases from J, with 13 bases between. Germline values: CDR1 SGHKS, CDR2 YYEKEE (reference sequence). The CDR3 is 15 amino acids. CDR3 loop: CASSSEVTDTDTQYF. CDR3 in DNA: TGTGCCAGCAGCTCTGAGGTGACGGACACAGATACGCAGTATTTT. Variable domain in full (rest from reference TRBV5-5 and TRBJ2-3): DAGVTQSPTHLIKTRGQQVTLRCSPISGHKSVSWYQQVLGQGPQFIFQYYEKEERGRGNFPDRFSARQFPNYSSELNVNALLLGDSALYLCASSSEVTDTDTQYFGPGTRLTVL.

This clonotype was seen only once. V gene TRBV29-1 combines with J gene TRBJ2-3; D unclear. CDR1 is SQVTM and CDR2 is ANQGSEA in the germline V gene. CDR3 length: 13 amino acids. Trimming left V 6 bases short and J 3 bases short, with 13 bases between. CDR3 bases: TGCAGCGTCGCGGTATCGAGGACAGATACGCAGTATTTT. Amino acid sequence: CSVAVSRTDTQYF.

This clonotype was found a few times. The chain is built from TRBV27 and TRBJ2-7; 8 bases agree with TRBD1. CDR3 length: 16 residues. The V segment lost 5 bases and the J segment 3 bases; nucleotides outside the gene matches: 12. Germline V gene sequence: CDR1 MNHEY, CDR2 SMNVEV (reference sequence). CDR3 amino acids: CASSTIRQGTSYEQYF. CDR3 sequence (DNA): TGTGCCAGCAGTACCATCCGACAGGGGACCAGCTACGAGCAGTACTTC.

This chain links TRBV7-9 with TRBJ2-7, with 8 bases lining up with TRBD2. Germline trimming cut 7 bases from V and 5 bases from J; bases unmatched to any gene: 10. The CDR3 has 14 residues. Germline values: CDR1 SEHNR, CDR2 FQNEAQ (reference sequence). The CDR3 sequence: CASKFSGGDNEQYF. CDR3 DNA: TGTGCCAGCAAATTCTCGGGGGGGGATAACGAGCAGTACTTC.

This clonotype has a handful of counts. The rearrangement uses TRBV20-1 and TRBJ2-7, with 7 positions matching TRBD1. Trimming removed 6 bases from V and 6 bases from J; junction bases left unmatched: 17. Looked up from germline, CDR1 is DFQATT and CDR2 is SNEGSKA (reference sequence). This CDR3 spans 15 amino acids. CDR3 nucleotides: TGCAGTGCGCTAAACCCTGGACAGGAGCGGTCCGAGCAGTACTTC. Its protein product is CSALNPGQERSEQYF.

The V call is TRBV11-2, the J call TRBJ2-7; unclear D gene. Between the trimmed V and J ends, which lost 5 bases and 0 bases, there was a span of 11 bases. From germline, CDR1 is SGHAT and CDR2 FQNNGV. The CDR3 runs to 14 residues. The CDR3 loop is CASSQFPNSYEQYF. In DNA form, the CDR3 reads TGTGCCAGCAGCCAATTTCCAAACTCCTACGAGCAGTACTTC.

The chain is built from TRBV5-1 and TRBJ2-1; 9 positions match TRBD1. Trimming took 0 bases from V and 3 from J; bases not matched to a gene: 7. The CDR3 is 17 amino acids. Germline-derived CDR1 and CDR2 are SGHRS and YFSETQ. CDR3 bases: TGCGCCAGCAGCTTGGCAACCGGGACAGGGCACTACAATGAGCAGTTCTTC. Protein sequence: CASSLATGTGHYNEQFF.

This clonotype has a count of ten or more. This chain connects TRBV18 to TRBJ1-4, with TRBD1 matching 8 bases. CDR1 is KGHSH, CDR2 LQKENI, per germline. After removal of 2 bases from V and 7 bases from J, the junction contained 3 bases not matched to a gene. The CDR3 totals 14 residues. CDR3 nucleotide sequence: TGTGCCAGCTCACCAGGACAGGGAAGTGAAAAACTGTTTTTT. It encodes CASSPGQGSEKLFF.

This clonotype was detected only a few times. The rearrangement joins TRBV7-9 to TRBJ2-5; D gene uncertain. In germline, CDR1 is SEHNR, CDR2 FQNEAQ (reference sequence). Trimming removed 2 bases from V and 3 bases from J, with 7 bases in between. CDR3 length: 13 amino acids. The CDR3: CASSLSEEETQYF. The CDR3 DNA reads as TGTGCCAGCAGCTTATCTGAGGAAGAGACCCAGTACTTC.

The chain uses TRBV12-3 or TRBV12-4 and TRBJ2-7; TRBD1 matches 10 bases. After removal of 3 bases from V and 3 bases from J, the junction contained 5 bases not matched to a gene. There are 15 residues in the CDR3. The CDR3 protein is CASSFGTGELYEQYF. The CDR3 DNA reads TGTGCCAGCAGTTTCGGGACAGGGGAGCTCTACGAGCAGTACTTC.

The CDR3 is CASSQGQGPNTEAFF. CDR3 DNA: TGTGCCAGCAGTCAAGGACAGGGGCCGAACACTGAAGCTTTCTTT. This sequence joins TRBV6-6 and TRBJ1-1; 9 positions agree with TRBD1. V gave up 5 bases and J gave up 1 base; unmatched junction bases: 5. The germline V gene has CDR1 MNHNY and CDR2 SVGAGI (reference sequence). CDR3 length: 15 amino acids.